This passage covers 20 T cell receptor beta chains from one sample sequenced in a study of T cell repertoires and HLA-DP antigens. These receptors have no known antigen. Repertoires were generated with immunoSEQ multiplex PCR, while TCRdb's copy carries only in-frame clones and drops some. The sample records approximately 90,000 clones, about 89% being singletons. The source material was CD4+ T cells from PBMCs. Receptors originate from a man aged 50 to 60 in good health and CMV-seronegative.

CDR3 amino acids: CASSDVRRNEQYF. The CDR3, as DNA: TGTGCCAGCAGTGACGTCCGTAGAAACGAGCAGTACTTC. The chain links TRBV6-4 to TRBJ2-7; D call uncertain. V was pared by 2 bases and J by 5 bases, with 10 bases between. The CDR3 loop spans 13 amino acids. CDR1 is MRHNA, CDR2 SNTAGT, per germline.

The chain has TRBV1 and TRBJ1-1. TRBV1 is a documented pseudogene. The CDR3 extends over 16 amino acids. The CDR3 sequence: CTSTSLEAATHTEAFF. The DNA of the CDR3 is TGCACCAGCACCTCATTGGAAGCAGCTACACACACTGAAGCTTTCTTT.

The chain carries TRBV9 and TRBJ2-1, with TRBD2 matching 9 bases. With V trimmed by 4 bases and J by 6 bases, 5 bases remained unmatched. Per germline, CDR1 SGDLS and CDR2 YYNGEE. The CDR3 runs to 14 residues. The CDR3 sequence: CASSITGLANEQFF. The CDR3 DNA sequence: TGTGCCAGCAGCATCACGGGACTAGCCAATGAGCAGTTCTTC.

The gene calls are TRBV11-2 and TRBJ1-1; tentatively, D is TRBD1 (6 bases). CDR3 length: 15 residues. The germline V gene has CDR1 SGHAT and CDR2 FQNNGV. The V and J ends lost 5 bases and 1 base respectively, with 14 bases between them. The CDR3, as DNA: TGTGCCAGCAGCACCATACAGGGACGGAACACTGAAGCTTTCTTT. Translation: CASSTIQGRNTEAFF.

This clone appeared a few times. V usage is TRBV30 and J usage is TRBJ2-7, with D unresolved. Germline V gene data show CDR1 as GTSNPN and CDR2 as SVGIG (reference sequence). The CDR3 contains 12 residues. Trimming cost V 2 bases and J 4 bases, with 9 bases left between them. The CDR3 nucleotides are TGTGCCTGGAGTATTACTCTATACGAGCAGTACTTC. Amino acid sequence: CAWSITLYEQYF. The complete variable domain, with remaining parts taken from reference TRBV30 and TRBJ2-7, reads SQTIHQWPATLVQPVGSPLSLECTVEGTSNPNLYWYRQAAGRGLQLLFYSVGIGQISSEVPQNLSASRPQDRQFILSSKKLLLSDSGFYLCAWSITLYEQYFGPGTRLTVT.

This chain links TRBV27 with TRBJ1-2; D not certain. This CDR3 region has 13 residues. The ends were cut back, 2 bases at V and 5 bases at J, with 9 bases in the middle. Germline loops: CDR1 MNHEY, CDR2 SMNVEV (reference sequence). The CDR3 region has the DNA TGTGCCAGCAGTTTAGACTTACGTTATGGCTACACCTTC. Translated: CASSLDLRYGYTF.

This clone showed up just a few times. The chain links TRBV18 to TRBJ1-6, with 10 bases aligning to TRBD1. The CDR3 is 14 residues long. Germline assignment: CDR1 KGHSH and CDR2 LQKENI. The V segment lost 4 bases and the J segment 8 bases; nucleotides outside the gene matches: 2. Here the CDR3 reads CASSRDRGYSPLHF. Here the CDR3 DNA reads TGTGCCAGCTCACGGGACAGGGGATATTCACCCCTCCACTTT.

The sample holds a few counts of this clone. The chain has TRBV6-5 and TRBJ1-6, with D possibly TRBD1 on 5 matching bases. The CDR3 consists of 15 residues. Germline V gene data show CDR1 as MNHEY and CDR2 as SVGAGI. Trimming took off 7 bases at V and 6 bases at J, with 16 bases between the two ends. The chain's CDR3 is CASTTSRGLNSPLHF. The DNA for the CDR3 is TGTGCCAGCACCACCTCCCGGGGCCTTAATTCACCCCTCCACTTT.

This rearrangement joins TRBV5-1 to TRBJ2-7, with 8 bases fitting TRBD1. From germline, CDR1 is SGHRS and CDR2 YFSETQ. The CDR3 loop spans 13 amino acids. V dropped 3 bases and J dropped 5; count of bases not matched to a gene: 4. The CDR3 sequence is CASSSGQGNEQYF. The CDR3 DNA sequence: TGCGCCAGCAGCTCCGGACAGGGTAACGAGCAGTACTTC. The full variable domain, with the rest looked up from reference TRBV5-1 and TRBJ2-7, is KAGVTQTPRYLIKTRGQQVTLSCSPISGHRSVSWYQQTPGQGLQFLFEYFSETQRNKGNFPGRFSGRQFSNSRSEMNVSTLELGDSALYLCASSSGQGNEQYFGPGTRLTVT.

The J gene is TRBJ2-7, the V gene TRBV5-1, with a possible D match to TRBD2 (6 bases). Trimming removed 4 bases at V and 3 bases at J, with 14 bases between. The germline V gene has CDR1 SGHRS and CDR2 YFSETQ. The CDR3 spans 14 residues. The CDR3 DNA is TGCGCCAGCAGCCCGGCCGGGACTCTCTACGAGCAGTACTTC. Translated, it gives CASSPAGTLYEQYF. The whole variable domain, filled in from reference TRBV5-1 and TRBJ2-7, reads KAGVTQTPRYLIKTRGQQVTLSCSPISGHRSVSWYQQTPGQGLQFLFEYFSETQRNKGNFPGRFSGRQFSNSRSEMNVSTLELGDSALYLCASSPAGTLYEQYFGPGTRLTVT.

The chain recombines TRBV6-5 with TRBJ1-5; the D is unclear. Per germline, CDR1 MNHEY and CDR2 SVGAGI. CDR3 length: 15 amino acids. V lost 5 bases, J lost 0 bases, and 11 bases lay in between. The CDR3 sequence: CASSPRGVSNQPQHF. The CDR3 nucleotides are TGTGCCAGCAGTCCCCGGGGAGTTAGCAATCAGCCCCAGCATTTT.

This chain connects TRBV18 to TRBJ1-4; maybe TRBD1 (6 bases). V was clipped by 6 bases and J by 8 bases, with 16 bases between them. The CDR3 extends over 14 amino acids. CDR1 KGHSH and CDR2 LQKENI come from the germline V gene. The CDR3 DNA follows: TGTGCCAGCTCCCTAGACGGGGGGCACGAAAAACTGTTTTTT. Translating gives CASSLDGGHEKLFF. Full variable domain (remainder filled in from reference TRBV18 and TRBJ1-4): NAGVMQNPRHLVRRRGQEARLRCSPMKGHSHVYWYRQLPEEGLKFMVYLQKENIIDESGMPKERFSAEFPKEGPSILRIQQVVRGDSAAYFCASSLDGGHEKLFFGSGTQLSVL.

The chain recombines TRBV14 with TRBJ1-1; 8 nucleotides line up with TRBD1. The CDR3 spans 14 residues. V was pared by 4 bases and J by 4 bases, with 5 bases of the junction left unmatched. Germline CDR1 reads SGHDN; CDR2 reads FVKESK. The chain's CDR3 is CASSRGQGSTEAFF. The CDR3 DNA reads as TGTGCCAGCAGCCGCGGACAGGGTTCCACTGAAGCTTTCTTT.

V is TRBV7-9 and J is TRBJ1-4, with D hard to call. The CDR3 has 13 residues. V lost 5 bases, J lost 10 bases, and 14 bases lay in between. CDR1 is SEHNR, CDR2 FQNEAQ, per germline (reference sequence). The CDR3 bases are TGTGCCAGCAGCGAGGTGCTAATGGGAAAACTGTTTTTT. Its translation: CASSEVLMGKLFF.

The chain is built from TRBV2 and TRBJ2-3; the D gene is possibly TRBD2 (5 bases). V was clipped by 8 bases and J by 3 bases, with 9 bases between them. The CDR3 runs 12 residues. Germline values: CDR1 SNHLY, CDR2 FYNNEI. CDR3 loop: CASGSWTDTQYF. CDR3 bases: TGTGCCAGCGGGAGTTGGACAGATACGCAGTATTTT. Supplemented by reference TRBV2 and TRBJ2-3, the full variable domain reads EPEVTQTPSHQVTQMGQEVILRCVPISNHLYFYWYRQILGQKVEFLVSFYNNEISEKSEIFDDQFSVERPDGSNFTLKIRSTKLEDSAMYFCASGSWTDTQYFGPGTRLTVL.

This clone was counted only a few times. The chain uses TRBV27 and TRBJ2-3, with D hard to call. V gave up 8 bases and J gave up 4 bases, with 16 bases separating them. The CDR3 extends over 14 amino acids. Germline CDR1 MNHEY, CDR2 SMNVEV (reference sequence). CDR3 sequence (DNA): TGTGCCAGCTCCGGGTACCCGGCCCCAGATACGCAGTATTTT. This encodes CASSGYPAPDTQYF.

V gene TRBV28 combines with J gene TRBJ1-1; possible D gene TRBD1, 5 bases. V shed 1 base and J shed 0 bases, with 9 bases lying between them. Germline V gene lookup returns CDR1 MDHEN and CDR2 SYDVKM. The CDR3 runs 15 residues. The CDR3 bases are TGTGCCAGCAGTTTATTGGGGGGTATGAACACTGAAGCTTTCTTT. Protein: CASSLLGGMNTEAFF.

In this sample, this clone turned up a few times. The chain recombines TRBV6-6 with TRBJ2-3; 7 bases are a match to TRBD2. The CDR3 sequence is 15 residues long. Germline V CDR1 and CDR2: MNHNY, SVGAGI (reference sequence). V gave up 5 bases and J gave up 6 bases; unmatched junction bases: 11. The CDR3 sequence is CASSSNGLEKDTQYF. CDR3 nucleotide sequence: TGTGCCAGCAGTAGCAACGGACTAGAAAAGGATACGCAGTATTTT.

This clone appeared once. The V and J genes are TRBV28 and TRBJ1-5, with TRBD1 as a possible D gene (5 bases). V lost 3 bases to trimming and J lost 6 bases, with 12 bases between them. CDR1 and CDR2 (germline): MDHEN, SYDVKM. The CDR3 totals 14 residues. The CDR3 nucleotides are TGTGCCAGCAGTTTTCGGGGGATCGGTCAGCCCCAGCATTTT. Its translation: CASSFRGIGQPQHF.

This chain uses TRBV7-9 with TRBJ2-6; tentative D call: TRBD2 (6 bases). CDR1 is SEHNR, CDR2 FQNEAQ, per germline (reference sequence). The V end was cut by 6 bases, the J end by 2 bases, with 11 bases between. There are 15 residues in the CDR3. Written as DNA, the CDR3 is TGTGCCAGCAGTTTGGAGGGAACTGGGGCCAACGTCCTGACTTTC. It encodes CASSLEGTGANVLTF. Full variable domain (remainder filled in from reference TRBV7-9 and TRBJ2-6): DTGVSQNPRHKITKRGQNVTFRCDPISEHNRLYWYRQTLGQGPEFLTYFQNEAQLEKSRLLSDRFSAERPKGSFSTLEIQRTEQGDSAMYLCASSLEGTGANVLTFGAGSRLTVL.